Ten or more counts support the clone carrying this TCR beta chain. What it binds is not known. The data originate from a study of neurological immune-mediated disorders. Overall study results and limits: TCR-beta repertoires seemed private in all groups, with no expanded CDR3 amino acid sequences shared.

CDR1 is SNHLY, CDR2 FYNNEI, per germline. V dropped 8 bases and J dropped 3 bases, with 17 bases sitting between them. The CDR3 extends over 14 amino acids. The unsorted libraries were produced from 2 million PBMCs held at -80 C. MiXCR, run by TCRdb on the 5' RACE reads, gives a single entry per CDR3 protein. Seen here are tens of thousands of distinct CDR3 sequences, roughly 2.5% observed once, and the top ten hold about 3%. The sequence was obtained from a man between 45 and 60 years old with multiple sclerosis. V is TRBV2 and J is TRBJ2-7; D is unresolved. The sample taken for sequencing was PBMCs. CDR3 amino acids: CASSNERKDYEQYF. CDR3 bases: TGTGCCAGCTCGAATGAGAGAAAGGACTACGAGCAGTACTTC.